This TCR beta chain was sequenced for a study of CD8 T cells in Susac syndrome. Germline CDR1 and CDR2: PRHDT and FYEKMQ (reference sequence). V gave up 5 bases and J gave up 2 bases; unmatched junction bases: 7. This CDR3 is built from 16 residues. Random hexamers primed reverse transcription of about 0.45 to 1 ug RNA. TCRdb re-analysed the immunoSEQ multiplex PCR reads in MiXCR, keeping a single row per CDR3 protein. The table shows about 150,000 distinct CDR3 sequences, with roughly nine tenths occurring only once. The rearrangement uses TRBV13 and TRBJ2-1, with 9 positions matching TRBD2. The specimen sequenced was CD4+ T cells from PBMCs. The receptor was derived from a human donor in good health. The chain's CDR3 is CASSIWAGGAYNEQFF. The CDR3 region has the DNA TGTGCCAGCAGCATTTGGGCGGGAGGGGCCTACAATGAGCAGTTCTTC.